This T cell receptor (beta chain) was obtained from a study of blood T cell repertoires in COVID-19. Seattle researchers signed up patients amid active infection and tracked them longitudinally. Profiling relied on immunoSEQ multiplex PCR, and the TCRdb table lists in-frame clones only, not all of them. The repertoire consists of about 270,000 clones, with roughly nine tenths occurring once and the leading ten covering 12%. Input material: peripheral blood. The TCR comes from a woman in her thirties with COVID-19, enrolled during active disease.

The CDR3 DNA reads TGTGCCTGTACACCGGGAACTCAGGGGACTGAAGCTTTCTTT. Its protein is CACTPGTQGTEAFF. This rearrangement joins TRBV30 to TRBJ1-1; possible D gene TRBD1, 6 bases. Germline assignment: CDR1 GTSNPN and CDR2 SVGIG (reference sequence). V was shortened by 6 bases and J by 5 bases, with 19 bases between the two germline ends. CDR3 length: 14 residues.